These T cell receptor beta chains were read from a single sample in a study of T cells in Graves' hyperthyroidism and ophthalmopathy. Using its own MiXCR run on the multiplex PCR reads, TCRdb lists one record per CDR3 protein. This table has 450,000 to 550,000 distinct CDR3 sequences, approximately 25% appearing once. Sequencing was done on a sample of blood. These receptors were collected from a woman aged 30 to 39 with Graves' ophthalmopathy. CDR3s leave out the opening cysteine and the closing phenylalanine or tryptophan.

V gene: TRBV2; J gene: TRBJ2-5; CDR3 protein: ASSEQGIRGETQY
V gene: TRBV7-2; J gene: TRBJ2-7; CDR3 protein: ASSLGSRGSSYEQY
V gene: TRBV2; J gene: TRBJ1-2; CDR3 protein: ASRGRGLFGYT
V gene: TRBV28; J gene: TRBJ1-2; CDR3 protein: ASSSPKGAGGYT
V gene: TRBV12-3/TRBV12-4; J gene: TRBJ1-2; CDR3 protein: ASSFEGAGYGYT
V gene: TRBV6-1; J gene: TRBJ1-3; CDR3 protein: ASSKDRGRISSGNTIY
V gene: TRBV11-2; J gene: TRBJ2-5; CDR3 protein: ASSAGPDRGQETQY
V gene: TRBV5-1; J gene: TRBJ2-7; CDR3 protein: ASSHDREKETYEQY
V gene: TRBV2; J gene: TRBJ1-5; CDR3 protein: ASSDGEDNQPQH
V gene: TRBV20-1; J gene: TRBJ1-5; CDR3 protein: SARGTGFNQPQH
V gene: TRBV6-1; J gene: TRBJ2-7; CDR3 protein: ASSDTGGLEQY
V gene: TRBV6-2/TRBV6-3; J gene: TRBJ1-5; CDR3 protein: ASSYSTGGGQPQH
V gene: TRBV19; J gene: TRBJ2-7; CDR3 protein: ASMDGDRGLRMY
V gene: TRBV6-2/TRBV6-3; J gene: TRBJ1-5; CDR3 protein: ASSSPYSNQPQH
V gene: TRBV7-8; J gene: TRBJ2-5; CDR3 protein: ASSSPGPEETKY
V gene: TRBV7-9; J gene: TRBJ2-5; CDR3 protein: ASSRDRWQETQY
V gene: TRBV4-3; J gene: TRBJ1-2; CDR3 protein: ASSQEGQGEGGYT
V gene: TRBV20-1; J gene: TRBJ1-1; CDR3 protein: SARGQPVDTEAF
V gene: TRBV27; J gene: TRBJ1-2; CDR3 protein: ATIQGEGGYT
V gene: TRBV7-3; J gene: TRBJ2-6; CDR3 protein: ASSLGGQGFGANVLT
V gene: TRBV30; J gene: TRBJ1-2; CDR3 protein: AWKMRGGVAYGYT
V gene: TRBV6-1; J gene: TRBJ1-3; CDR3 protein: ASRRTARGGNTIY